The 5 T cell receptor beta chains reported below all come from one sample, sequenced in a study of PD-1 blockade in classical Hodgkin lymphoma. TCRdb's table, derived via immunoSEQ multiplex PCR, lists solely in-frame clones and lacks some. The sample contains roughly 90,000 clones, around 81% of which appear only once. Brentuximab vedotin exposure varied among the patients, all of whom had relapsed after autologous stem cell transplantation. The material sequenced was peripheral blood mononuclear cells (PBMCs), taken before the second cycle of nivolumab. These receptors all stem from a human donor with classical Hodgkin lymphoma.

About this clone itself: Other DNA sequences of this sample code for an identical CDR3. The genes are TRBV2 and TRBJ1-2, with a possible D match to TRBD1 (5 bases). The CDR3 has 13 residues. Per germline, CDR1 SNHLY and CDR2 FYNNEI. Trimming stripped 4 bases from V and 8 bases from J, with 14 bases between. CDR3 nucleotides: TGTGCCAGCAGTGTGAGCGCAGGGACGGGCTACACCTTC. It codes for CASSVSAGTGYTF.

The gene calls are TRBV20-1 and TRBJ1-1; maybe TRBD1 (6 bases). The V end lost 0 bases, the J end lost 9 bases, and 8 bases lay between the germline ends. CDR3 size: 11 residues. Germline lookup yields CDR1 DFQATT and CDR2 SNEGSKA (reference sequence). CDR3 in DNA: TGCAGTGCTAGAGATCAGGGGCAAGCTTTCTTT. It translates to CSARDQGQAFF.

This rearrangement joins TRBV18 to TRBJ2-1, with 10 bases identical to TRBD2. The V segment lost 0 bases and the J segment 1 base; nucleotides outside the gene matches: 3. The CDR3 has 17 amino acids. CDR1 KGHSH and CDR2 LQKENI come from the germline V gene. The CDR3 bases are TGTGCCAGCTCACCACCCGGGACTAGCGCTTCCTACAATGAGCAGTTCTTC. It specifies CASSPPGTSASYNEQFF. Filled out from reference TRBV18 and TRBJ2-1, the complete variable domain reads NAGVMQNPRHLVRRRGQEARLRCSPMKGHSHVYWYRQLPEEGLKFMVYLQKENIIDESGMPKERFSAEFPKEGPSILRIQQVVRGDSAAYFCASSPPGTSASYNEQFFGPGTRLTVL.

The chain employs TRBV4-1 and TRBJ1-2, with D possibly matching TRBD1 (5 bases). With 1 base removed from V and 4 bases from J, the gap between germline ends came to 13 bases. Germline CDR1 reads MGHRA; CDR2 reads YSYEKL. The CDR3 covers 15 residues. CDR3 loop: CASSQVRGGAYGYTF. DNA for the CDR3: TGCGCCAGCAGCCAAGTGCGGGGCGGAGCCTATGGCTACACCTTC.

In the case of this clone: The conserved phenylalanine or tryptophan normally closing the CDR3 is absent here, so this likely arose from a read error. The chain links TRBV4-1 to TRBJ1-1, with D unresolved. The CDR3 is 17 amino acids. Per the germline V gene, CDR1 is MGHRA and CDR2 is YSYEKL. Trimming shortened V by 1 base and J by 3 bases, and 18 bases separated the two germline ends. The CDR3 DNA reads as TGCGCCAGCAGCCAAGCTCCGCCGAAGAGTTTGCACACTGAAGCTTTCCTT. It encodes CASSQAPPKSLHTEAFL.